This T cell receptor (beta chain) stems from a study of blood T cell repertoires in COVID-19. Data came from immunoSEQ multiplex PCR; TCRdb stores just in-frame clones and leaves some out. This sample carries roughly 390,000 clones, around 87% of them seen once, and the ten largest clones take about 10%. One Seattle source followed patients from active infection through their disease course. Sequenced input: peripheral blood. This clonotype was sampled from a woman younger than 45 with COVID-19, enrolled during active disease.

CDR3 loop: CASSGQGAYKRSWYEQYF. CDR3 sequence (DNA): TGCGCCAGCAGCGGGCAGGGGGCGTATAAGAGAAGTTGGTACGAGCAGTACTTC. This chain uses TRBV4-3 with TRBJ2-7; TRBD1 agrees at 8 bases. Germline CDR1 and CDR2: LGHNA and YSLEER. J lost 4 bases, V lost 5 bases, and 19 bases had no gene match. This CDR3 contains 18 residues.